Sequencing of this TCR beta chain was carried out in a study of blood T cells in healthy people across ages. Study-wide results and limits: Per-million-T-cell TCR beta diversity fell roughly linearly with age. Unsorted PBMC input precluded a conclusive naive versus antigen-experienced comparison. Estimated diversity, derived from one million T cells, was regarded as an underestimate.

Losses at the gene ends were 7 bases for V and 0 bases for J; bases not matched to a gene: 8. CDR3 length: 19 amino acids. Germline CDR1 is MNHEY and CDR2 is SVGEGT. Points on this clonotype: Antigen specificity is unknown.

A sample-barcoded 5' primer and a J-beta primer mix were used in a second PCR of about 7 to 12 cycles. TCRdb reanalysed the 5' RACE reads using MiXCR and keeps one entry per CDR3 protein. Seen here are around 870,000 distinct CDR3 sequences, 29% observed once, and the top ten hold 17%. This TCR was sampled from a woman of 80 years or more in good health. The chain employs TRBV6-2 or TRBV6-3 and TRBJ2-6; 14 bases are shared with TRBD2. Sequencing was performed on blood. CDR3 in amino acids: CASTGLAGGHFSGANVLTF. CDR3 coding DNA: TGTGCCAGCACCGGACTAGCGGGGGGCCACTTCTCTGGGGCCAACGTCCTGACTTTC.